This T cell receptor (beta chain) was recorded in a study of OX40 agonist ivuxolimab in advanced cancers. In the study overall: Dose-escalation patients' cancers were hepatocellular carcinoma, melanoma, renal cell or head and neck cancer.

Findings and caveats of the study: Clonal expansion from baseline to week 6 occurred in both CD4+ and CD8+ T cells. CD4+ T cells averaged fewer expanded clones than CD8+ T cells.

Measured with immunoSEQ multiplex PCR; TCRdb has only the in-frame clones, and not every one. The sample yields tens of thousands of clones, 85% to 90% seen once. Note on this clone: The antigen is not known.

Source: CD4+ or CD8+ T cells sorted from blood, taken in a trial of the OX40 agonist ivuxolimab. The TCR sequence derives from an adult with an advanced solid tumor such as melanoma, head and neck, liver or kidney cancer.

CDR3 nucleotides: TGTGCCAGCAGCGCTCGTGTTATAGGAGAGACCCAGTACTTC. This sequence encodes CASSARVIGETQYF. The chain has TRBV5-5 and TRBJ2-5; D is unresolved. The CDR3 contains 14 residues. Trimming removed 4 bases from V and 4 bases from J, with 14 bases in between. Germline lookup yields CDR1 SGHKS and CDR2 YYEKEE (reference sequence).